The subject of this entry is one T cell receptor (beta chain). Its antigen is unknown. The data derive from a study of CXCR3-negative and CXCR3-positive naive CD8 T cells. Points from the study as a whole: TRBV-TRBJ usage was similar across naive CXCR3 subsets but distinct in memory cells.

5' RACE with UMI labels generated the TRB cDNA libraries. Following a re-call of the 5' RACE reads, TCRdb has one entry per CDR3 protein and lacks DNA. This sample carries about 40,000 distinct CDR3 sequences, with 6% to 8.5% going to the ten biggest clones. Looked up from germline, CDR1 is SQVTM and CDR2 is ANQGSEA. The CDR3 runs 15 residues. Sequenced input: memory CD8+ T cells from blood. This receptor was identified in a human donor in good health. Some clones in this sample may be carry-over from other donors' samples. The rearrangement joins TRBV29-1 to TRBJ2-2; TCRdb's D gene call, TRBD1, goes unchecked for lack of DNA. CDR3 protein: CSVTPRSGNTGELFF.